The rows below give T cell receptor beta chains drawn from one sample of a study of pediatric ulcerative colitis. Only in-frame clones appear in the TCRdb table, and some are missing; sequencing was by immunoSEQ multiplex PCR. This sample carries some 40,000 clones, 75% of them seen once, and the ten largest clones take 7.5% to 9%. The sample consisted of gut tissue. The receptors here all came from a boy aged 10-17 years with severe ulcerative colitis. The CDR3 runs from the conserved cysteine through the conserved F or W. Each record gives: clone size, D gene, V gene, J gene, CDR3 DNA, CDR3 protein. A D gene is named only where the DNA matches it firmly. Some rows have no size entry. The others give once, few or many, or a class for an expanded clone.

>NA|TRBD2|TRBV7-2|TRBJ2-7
TGTGCCAGCAGCTACGGTGGCGGGGGGGTCTACGAGCAGTACTTC
CASSYGGGGVYEQYF
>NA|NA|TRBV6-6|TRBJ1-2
TGTGCCAGCAGTCCTAGCCATGGCTACACCTTC
CASSPSHGYTF
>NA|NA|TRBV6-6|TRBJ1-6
TGTGCCAGCAGTCTCGACGGGACATACGGAAATTCACCCCTCCACTTT
CASSLDGTYGNSPLHF
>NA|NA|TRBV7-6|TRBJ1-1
TGTGCCAGCAGCTTAGCAACAGGGAAAGCCACTGAAGCTTTCTTT
CASSLATGKATEAFF
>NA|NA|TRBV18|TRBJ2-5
TGTGCCAGCTCACCACCAGGGGCCCGCGGTGGCGAGACCCAGTACTTC
CASSPPGARGGETQYF
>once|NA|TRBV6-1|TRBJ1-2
TGTGCCAGCAGTGAAGACGTTTATGGCTACACCTTC
CASSEDVYGYTF
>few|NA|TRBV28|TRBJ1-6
TGTGCCAGCAGGTTCCCATTCGAGAATTCACCCCTCCACTTT
CASRFPFENSPLHF
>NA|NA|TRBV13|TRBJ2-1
TGTGCCAGCAGCTCACCTAGTGGGGGACCTTACAATGAGCAGTTCTTC
CASSSPSGGPYNEQFF
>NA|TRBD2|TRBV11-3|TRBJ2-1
TGTGCCAGCAGCTTTAGCGGGGCGGCTAGCTGCAATGAGCAGTTCTTC
CASSFSGAASCNEQFF
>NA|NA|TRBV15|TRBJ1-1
TGTGCCACCAGCGAATCTCCCCGAACAGATGAAGCTTTCTTT
CATSESPRTDEAFF
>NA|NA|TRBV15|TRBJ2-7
TGTGCCACCAGCGCTGGACTAGTGGGGGGGCGGTTCCACGAGCAGTACTTC
CATSAGLVGGRFHEQYF
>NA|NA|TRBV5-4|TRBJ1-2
TGTGCCAGCAACAAGGACAGTAATGGCTACACCTTC
CASNKDSNGYTF
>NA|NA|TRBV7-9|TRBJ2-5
TGTGCCAGCAGCTTAGGACGGGGCGGAGAGACCCAGTACTTC
CASSLGRGGETQYF
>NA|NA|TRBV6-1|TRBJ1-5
TGTGCCAGCAGTGAAGCGGGAGGTCCCCAGCCCCAGCATTTT
CASSEAGGPQPQHF